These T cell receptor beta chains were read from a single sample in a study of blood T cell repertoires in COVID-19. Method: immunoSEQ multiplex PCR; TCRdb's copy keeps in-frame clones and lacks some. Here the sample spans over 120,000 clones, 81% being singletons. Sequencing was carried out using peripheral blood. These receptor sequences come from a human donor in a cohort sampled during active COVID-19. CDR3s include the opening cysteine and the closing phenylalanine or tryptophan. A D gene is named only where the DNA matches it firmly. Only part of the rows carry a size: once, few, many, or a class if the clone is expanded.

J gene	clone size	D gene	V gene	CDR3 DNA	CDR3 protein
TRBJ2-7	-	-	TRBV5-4	TGTGCCAGCAGCGACGAATCCAGGGTCTACGAGCAGTACTTC	CASSDESRVYEQYF
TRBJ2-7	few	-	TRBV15	TGTGCCACCAGCAAAAGGGGCAGCTACGAGCAGTACTTC	CATSKRGSYEQYF
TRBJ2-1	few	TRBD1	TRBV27	TGTGCCAGCGCTACCCGGGACAGGGGGCGCGATGAGCAGTTCTTC	CASATRDRGRDEQFF
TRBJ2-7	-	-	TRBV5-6	TGTGCCAGCAGCTTGCTTATGATTAGCTCCTACGAGCAGTACTTC	CASSLLMISSYEQYF
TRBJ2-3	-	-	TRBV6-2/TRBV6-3	TGTGCCAGCAGCCCGTGGGGGCGGGAGTCGCCAGATACGCAGTATTTT	CASSPWGRESPDTQYF
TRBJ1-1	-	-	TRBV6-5	TGTGCCAGCGGTAACGCGCGGGAGAGGGACACTGAAGCTTTCTTT	CASGNARERDTEAFF
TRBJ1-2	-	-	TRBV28	TGTGCCAGCAGTTTGGGCACCAGGGTGGGGGGCTACACCTTC	CASSLGTRVGGYTF
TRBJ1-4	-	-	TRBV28	TGTGCCAGCAGTCCCTCCCATGAAAAACTGTTTTTT	CASSPSHEKLFF
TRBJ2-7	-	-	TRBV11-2	TGTGCCAGCAGCTTAGAGCGACAGAGGCCCCACTTC	CASSLERQRPHF
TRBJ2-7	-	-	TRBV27	TGTGCCAGCAGCACTACCCTCAGGGGCGAGCAGTACTTC	CASSTTLRGEQYF
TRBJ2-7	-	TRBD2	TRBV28	TGTGCCAGCAGCCCTCACTTCGGGACTAGCGGAAAAGAGCAGTACTTC	CASSPHFGTSGKEQYF
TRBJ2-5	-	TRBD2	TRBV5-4	TGTGCCAGCAGCTTGACTACCGGCGGGAGGGGAGAGACCCAGTACTTC	CASSLTTGGRGETQYF
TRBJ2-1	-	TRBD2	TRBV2	TGTGCCGCTGGACTAGCGGACAATGAGCAGTTCTTC	CAAGLADNEQFF
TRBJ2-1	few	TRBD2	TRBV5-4	TGTGCCAGCAGCCCGGATGGTAGCGGGACTTCCTACAATGAGCAGTTCTTC	CASSPDGSGTSYNEQFF
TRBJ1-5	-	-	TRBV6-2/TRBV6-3	TGTGCCAGCAGTTACTCCGGGGTTTGGGGCAATCAGCCCCAGCATTTT	CASSYSGVWGNQPQHF
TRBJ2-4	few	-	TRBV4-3	TGCGCCAGCAGCCAATCCCTAGATCAAAACATTCAGTACTTC	CASSQSLDQNIQYF
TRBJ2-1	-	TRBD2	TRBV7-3	TGTGCCAGCAGCTTAACCGGACTAGATCAATACAATGAGCAGTTCTTC	CASSLTGLDQYNEQFF
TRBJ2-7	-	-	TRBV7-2	TGTGCCAGCAGCAAAGGACTAGGGGGGTCCTACGAGCAGTACTTC	CASSKGLGGSYEQYF
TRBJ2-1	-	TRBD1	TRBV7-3	TGTGCCAGCAGTTTGACAGGGGGCTCCTACAATGAGCAGTTCTTC	CASSLTGGSYNEQFF
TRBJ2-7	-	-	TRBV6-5	TGTGCCACAGGAGGGAGCTCCCCTTGGGACGAGCAGTACTTC	CATGGSSPWDEQYF
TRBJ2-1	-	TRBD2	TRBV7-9	TGTGCCAGCAGCCCCAGCGGGAACTACAATGAGCAGTTCTTC	CASSPSGNYNEQFF
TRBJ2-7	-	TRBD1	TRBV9	TGTGCCAGCAGCGTAGGAGGAAGTGGTGGGACAGGGTGGTCCTACGAGCAGTACTTC	CASSVGGSGGTGWSYEQYF
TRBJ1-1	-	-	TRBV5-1	TGCGCCAGCAGCTTGGGCAGTGAAGCTTTCTTT	CASSLGSEAFF
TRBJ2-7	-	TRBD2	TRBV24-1	TGTGCCACCAGTGATGCTAGCGGGAGGTGGTACGAGCAGTACTTC	CATSDASGRWYEQYF
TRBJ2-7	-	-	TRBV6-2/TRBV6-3	TGTGCCAGCAGTTACTCCTCTCCAGCCTGGGCTTACGAGCAGTACTTC	CASSYSSPAWAYEQYF
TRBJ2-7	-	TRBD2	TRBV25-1	TGTGCCACGAGCAGCCCGGGAGGGGGGACCTACGAGCAGTACTTC	CATSSPGGGTYEQYF
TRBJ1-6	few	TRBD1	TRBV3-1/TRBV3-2	TGTGCCAGCAGCCAAGGGGGGACAGGAGGCTCACCCCTCCACTTT	CASSQGGTGGSPLHF
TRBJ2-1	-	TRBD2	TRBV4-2	TGTGCCAGCAGCCAAGGTTTCCTAGCGGGAGGCTACAATGAGCAGTTCTTC	CASSQGFLAGGYNEQFF
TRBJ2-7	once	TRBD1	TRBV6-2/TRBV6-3	TGTGCCAGCAGCCCTAAAAATCCGGGACAGGGAAACTACGAGCAGTACTTC	CASSPKNPGQGNYEQYF
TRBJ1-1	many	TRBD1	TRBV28	TGTGCCAGCAGTTCCGACAGGGATATGAACACTGAAGCTTTCTTT	CASSSDRDMNTEAFF
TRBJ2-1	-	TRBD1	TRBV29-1	TGCAGCAACGGACAGGGGGCTGCGGGAATCTACAATGAGCAGTTCTTC	CSNGQGAAGIYNEQFF
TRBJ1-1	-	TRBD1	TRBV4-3	TGCGCCAGCAGCCTATACCGGGACAGGGATGGCACTGAAGCTTTCTTT	CASSLYRDRDGTEAFF
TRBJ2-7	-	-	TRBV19	TGTGCCAGTATGGCGGGGACGTCCTACGAGCAGTACTTC	CASMAGTSYEQYF
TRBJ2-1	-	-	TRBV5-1	TGCGCCAGCAGCTTGGAGACAACCGGGGATGAGCAGTTCTTC	CASSLETTGDEQFF
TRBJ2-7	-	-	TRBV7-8	TGTGCCAGCAGCCCTACCGGGGGCTCCTACGAGCAGTACTTC	CASSPTGGSYEQYF
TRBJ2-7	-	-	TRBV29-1	TGCAGCGTGCCCTGGAGGCCCGTCGGCCCCCACTTCTCCTACGAGCAGTACTTC	CSVPWRPVGPHFSYEQYF
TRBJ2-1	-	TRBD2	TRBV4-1	TGCGCCAGCAGCCACCCACTAGCGGGAGGGAATGAGCAGTTCTTC	CASSHPLAGGNEQFF
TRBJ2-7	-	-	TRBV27	TGTGCCAGCAGCTCCAAAGGGGATGCCTCCTACGAGCAGTACTTC	CASSSKGDASYEQYF
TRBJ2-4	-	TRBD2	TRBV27	TGTGCCAGCAATCTAGCGGGAGCTCCTTTAGCCAAAAACATTCAGTACTTC	CASNLAGAPLAKNIQYF
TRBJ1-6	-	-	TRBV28	TGTGCCAGCAGTTTACTGGGGGCCTTACCATCACCCCTCCACTTT	CASSLLGALPSPLHF
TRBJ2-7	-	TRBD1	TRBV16	TGTGCCAGCAGCCAAACAGGGGCCGAGCAGTACTTC	CASSQTGAEQYF
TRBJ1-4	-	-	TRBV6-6	TGTGCCAGCAGGGGCCACACCACAACTAATGAAAAACTGTTTTTT	CASRGHTTTNEKLFF
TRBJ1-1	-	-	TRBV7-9	TGTGCCAGCAACAGGGTGAACACTGAAGCTTTCTTT	CASNRVNTEAFF
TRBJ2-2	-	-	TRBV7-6	TGTGCCAGCAGCTCGACTGGCACCGGGGAGCTGTTTTTT	CASSSTGTGELFF
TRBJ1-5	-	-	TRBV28	TGTGCCAGCAGCCCAAACAGGGTTAGCAATCAGCCCCAGCATTTT	CASSPNRVSNQPQHF
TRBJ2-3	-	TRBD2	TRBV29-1	TGCAGCGTTCTACTAGCGCGACTCACAGATACGCAGTATTTT	CSVLLARLTDTQYF
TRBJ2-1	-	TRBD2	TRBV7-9	TGTGCCAGCAGCTCAACTAGCGGGAACCTTAATGAGCAGTTCTTC	CASSSTSGNLNEQFF
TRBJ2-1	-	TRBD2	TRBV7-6	TGTGCCAGCAGCTTAGGGGGACTAGCGGAGGGGGAGCAGTTCTTC	CASSLGGLAEGEQFF
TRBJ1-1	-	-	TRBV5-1	TGCGCCAGCAGCCCGGAGGTCGGGTGGGCCACTGAAGCTTTCTTT	CASSPEVGWATEAFF
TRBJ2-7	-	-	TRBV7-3	TGTGCCAGCAGCTTACAACAGGCTAGCGTCTACGAGCAGTACTTC	CASSLQQASVYEQYF
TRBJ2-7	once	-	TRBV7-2	TGTGCCAGCAGCTTGATAAACAGGGAGGGCGAGCAGTACTTC	CASSLINREGEQYF
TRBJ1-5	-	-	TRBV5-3	TGTGCCAGAAGCTTGGACTATAAGCCAGCTCACAATCAGCCCCAGCATTTT	CARSLDYKPAHNQPQHF
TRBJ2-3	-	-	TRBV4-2	TGTGCCAGCAGCCAAGCGGGAGGCACAGATACGCAGTATTTT	CASSQAGGTDTQYF
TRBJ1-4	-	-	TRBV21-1	TGTGCCAGCAGCAAACCCGACTGGGATGAAAAACTGTTTTTT	CASSKPDWDEKLFF
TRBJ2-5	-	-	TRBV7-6	TGTGCCAGCAGCTTAGCCCAGGGGGGATGGGAGACCCAGTACTTC	CASSLAQGGWETQYF
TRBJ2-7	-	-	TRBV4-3	TGCGCCAGCAGCCAAGATATCGGACTACTCTCCTACGAGCAGTACTTC	CASSQDIGLLSYEQYF
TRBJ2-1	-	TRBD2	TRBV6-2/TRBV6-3	TGTGCCAGCAGTTACCCGGTGGCTAGCGGGAGTATCTATGAGCAGTTCTTC	CASSYPVASGSIYEQFF
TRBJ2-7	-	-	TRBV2	TGTGCCAGCAGTGAAGCGCTTCTCCCGGCGGGACAGTACTTC	CASSEALLPAGQYF
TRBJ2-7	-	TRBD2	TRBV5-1	TGCGCCAGCAGACCACTAGCGGGAGGGCCCTACGAGCAGTACTTC	CASRPLAGGPYEQYF
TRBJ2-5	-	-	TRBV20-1	TGCAGTGCTAGTTATTCGGGACTTCAAGAGACCCAGTACTTC	CSASYSGLQETQYF